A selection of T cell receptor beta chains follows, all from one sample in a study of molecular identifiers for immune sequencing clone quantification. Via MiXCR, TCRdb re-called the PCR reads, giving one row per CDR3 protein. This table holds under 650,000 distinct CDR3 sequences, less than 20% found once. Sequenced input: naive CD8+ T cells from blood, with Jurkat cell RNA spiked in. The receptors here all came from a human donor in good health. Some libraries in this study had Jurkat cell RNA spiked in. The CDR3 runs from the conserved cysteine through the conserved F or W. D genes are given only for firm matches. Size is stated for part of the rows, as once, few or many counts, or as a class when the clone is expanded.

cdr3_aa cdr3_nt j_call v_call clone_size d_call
CASSWGIGSANTGELFF TGTGCCAGCAGTTGGGGCATCGGGTCCGCGAACACCGGGGAGCTGTTTTTT TRBJ2-2 TRBV2 - -
CASSVADRDLNTEAFF TGTGCCAGCAGCGTAGCGGATAGGGATTTGAACACTGAAGCTTTCTTT TRBJ1-1 TRBV9 many -
CASSSQGDEAFF TGTGCCAGCAGCAGCCAGGGCGATGAAGCTTTCTTT TRBJ1-1 TRBV7-9 many -
CSARGAGGPLEQYF TGCAGTGCTAGGGGGGCGGGGGGGCCGTTGGAGCAGTACTTC TRBJ2-7 TRBV20-1 many TRBD2
CASTPGTTNTGELFF TGTGCCAGCACCCCCGGGACTACCAACACCGGGGAGCTGTTTTTT TRBJ2-2 TRBV2 many TRBD2
CASSQEDRGYHLSSYEQYF TGTGCCAGCAGCCAAGAGGACAGGGGCTATCACCTAAGCTCCTACGAGCAGTACTTC TRBJ2-7 TRBV3-1 few TRBD1
CASSQGPGQGNYEQYF TGTGCCAGCAGCCAAGGACCGGGACAGGGGAATTACGAGCAGTACTTC TRBJ2-7 TRBV16 few TRBD1
CASSLVVSRETQYF TGTGCCAGCAGCTTAGTGGTTAGCAGGGAGACCCAGTACTTC TRBJ2-5 TRBV7-8 many -
CASSSTSGQDTQYF TGTGCCAGCAGCTCTACTAGCGGTCAAGATACGCAGTATTTT TRBJ2-3 TRBV28 many TRBD2
CSVAGTSTDTQYF TGCAGCGTAGCCGGGACTAGCACAGATACGCAGTATTTT TRBJ2-3 TRBV29-1 many -
CASSIGLTQAYNEQFF TGTGCCAGTAGTATAGGTCTTACCCAAGCCTACAATGAGCAGTTCTTC TRBJ2-1 TRBV19 many -
CASSQITGTSGIYEQYF TGCGCCAGCAGCCAGATCACCGGGACTAGCGGAATTTACGAGCAGTACTTC TRBJ2-7 TRBV4-3 - TRBD2
CASSLPTGVGNTIYF TGCGCCAGCAGCTTGCCTACAGGGGTCGGCAACACCATATATTTT TRBJ1-3 TRBV5-1 few TRBD1
CARSLAVGGADTEAFF TGTGCCAGAAGCTTGGCCGTAGGGGGCGCGGACACTGAAGCTTTCTTT TRBJ1-1 TRBV5-3 - TRBD1
CASSLVGFGVGNEQYF TGTGCCAGCAGCTTAGTGGGATTTGGGGTTGGCAACGAGCAGTACTTC TRBJ2-7 TRBV7-9 many -
CSVDQGLNEQFF TGCAGCGTGGATCAGGGCCTCAATGAGCAGTTCTTC TRBJ2-1 TRBV29-1 many -
CASSHGVGTEFNQPQHF TGTGCCAGCAGCCATGGGGTCGGGACAGAATTCAATCAGCCCCAGCATTTT TRBJ1-5 TRBV27 - TRBD1
CASKEPGTGYQPQHF TGTGCCAGCAAAGAACCCGGGACAGGATATCAGCCCCAGCATTTT TRBJ1-5 TRBV28 few TRBD1
CASSQASSRNTEAFF TGCGCCAGCAGCCAAGCGAGTTCTAGAAACACTGAAGCTTTCTTT TRBJ1-1 TRBV4-1 many -
CASMFTFGEGRATNEKLFF TGTGCCAGTATGTTTACCTTTGGGGAAGGAAGGGCGACTAATGAAAAACTGTTTTTT TRBJ1-4 TRBV19 many -
CASSMVAGTGELFF TGCGCCAGCAGCATGGTTGCGGGCACCGGGGAGCTGTTTTTT TRBJ2-2 TRBV5-1 - -
CASSLNKGMNTEAFF TGCGCCAGCAGCTTGAATAAAGGCATGAACACTGAAGCTTTCTTT TRBJ1-1 TRBV5-1 many -
CASSQKPGQEETQYF TGCGCCAGCAGCCAGAAGCCGGGCCAAGAGGAGACCCAGTACTTC TRBJ2-5 TRBV4-3 many -
CSAKTISYEQYF TGCAGTGCTAAGACTATCTCCTACGAGCAGTACTTC TRBJ2-7 TRBV20-1 many -
CASSHGTSEQYF TGCGCCAGCAGCCACGGGACTAGCGAGCAGTACTTC TRBJ2-7 TRBV4-1 many TRBD2
CTSSASGTYEQYF TGTACCAGCAGCGCTAGCGGGACCTACGAGCAGTACTTC TRBJ2-7 TRBV9 - TRBD2
CASNLELAPFEQFF TGTGCCAGCAACTTAGAATTAGCGCCCTTTGAGCAGTTCTTC TRBJ2-1 TRBV7-9 - -
CASSSSSTDTQHF TGTGCCAGCAGCAGTTCTAGCACAGATACGCAGCATTTT TRBJ1-5 TRBV7-9 few -
CSVAGTGSPGELFF TGCAGCGTAGCCGGGACAGGGAGTCCCGGGGAGCTGTTTTTT TRBJ2-2 TRBV29-1 many TRBD1
CASSSNLQGANQPQHF TGTGCCAGCAGTTCTAACCTACAGGGGGCCAATCAGCCCCAGCATTTT TRBJ1-5 TRBV28 many TRBD1
CASSLEEDQPQHF TGTGCCAGCAGCTTAGAGGAGGATCAGCCCCAGCATTTT TRBJ1-5 TRBV7-6 many -
CASSLGPLNEAFF TGTGCCAGCAGTTTAGGGCCGCTCAATGAAGCTTTCTTT TRBJ1-1 TRBV12-3/TRBV12-4 many -
CASSSIREDTEAFF TGTGCCAGCAGCTCGATCAGGGAAGACACTGAAGCTTTCTTT TRBJ1-1 TRBV6-2/TRBV6-3 many -
CASSYSRGLADNEQFF TGTGCCAGCAGTTACTCTCGTGGACTAGCGGACAATGAGCAGTTCTTC TRBJ2-1 TRBV6-5 - TRBD2
CASSQDFSWVTGELFF TGCGCCAGCAGCCAAGATTTCTCGTGGGTCACCGGGGAGCTGTTTTTT TRBJ2-2 TRBV4-1 - -
CASSPPSGPSTDTQYF TGTGCCAGCAGCCCCCCCTCGGGTCCTAGCACAGATACGCAGTATTTT TRBJ2-3 TRBV4-2 many -
CAWSVRGPRENRKNYGYTF TGTGCCTGGAGTGTACGGGGGCCGCGCGAGAACAGAAAAAACTATGGCTACACCTTC TRBJ1-2 TRBV30 - -
CASSRFLNTGELFF TGTGCCAGTAGTAGGTTTCTGAACACCGGGGAGCTGTTTTTT TRBJ2-2 TRBV19 - -
CASSEVQLGGDTQYF TGTGCCAGCAGTGAAGTTCAATTGGGGGGGGATACGCAGTATTTT TRBJ2-3 TRBV2 few TRBD2
CASSIGTAVSFRDTQHF TGTGCCAGTAGTATAGGTACGGCCGTATCGTTTCGGGATACGCAGCATTTT TRBJ1-5 TRBV19 few -
CASSHQGATSGSYEQYF TGTGCCAGCAGCCACCAGGGCGCGACTAGCGGGTCCTACGAGCAGTACTTC TRBJ2-7 TRBV5-4 many TRBD2
CASSLGRGGHTEAFF TGTGCCAGCAGTCTCGGACGGGGAGGTCACACTGAAGCTTTCTTT TRBJ1-1 TRBV6-5 - -
CAISDFRQPNYGYTF TGTGCCATCAGTGACTTTCGACAGCCTAACTATGGCTACACCTTC TRBJ1-2 TRBV10-3 - -
CASSFSGGASYEQYF TGCGCCAGCAGCTTTAGCGGGGGGGCCTCCTACGAGCAGTACTTC TRBJ2-7 TRBV5-1 - TRBD2
CASSPIGDEEQEKLFF TGTGCCAGCAGCCCAATAGGGGATGAGGAGCAGGAAAAACTGTTTTTT TRBJ1-4 TRBV12-3/TRBV12-4 - -
CATSRENYAAVTDTQYF TGTGCCACCAGCAGAGAAAATTACGCCGCGGTAACAGATACGCAGTATTTT TRBJ2-3 TRBV15 - -